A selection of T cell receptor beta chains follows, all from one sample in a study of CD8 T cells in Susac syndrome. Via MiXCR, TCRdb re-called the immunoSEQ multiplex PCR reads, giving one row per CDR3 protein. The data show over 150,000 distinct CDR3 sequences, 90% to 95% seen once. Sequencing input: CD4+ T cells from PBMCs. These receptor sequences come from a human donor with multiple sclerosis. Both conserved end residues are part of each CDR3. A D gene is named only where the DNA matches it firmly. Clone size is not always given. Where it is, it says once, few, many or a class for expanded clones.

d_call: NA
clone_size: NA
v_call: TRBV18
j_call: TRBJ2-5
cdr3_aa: CASSLGPREETQYF
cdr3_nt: TGTGCCAGCTCCCTGGGACCACGGGAAGAGACCCAGTACTTC

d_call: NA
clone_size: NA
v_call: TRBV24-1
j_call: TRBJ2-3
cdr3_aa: CATQGTNTDTQYF
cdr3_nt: TGTGCCACCCAGGGAACGAACACAGATACGCAGTATTTT

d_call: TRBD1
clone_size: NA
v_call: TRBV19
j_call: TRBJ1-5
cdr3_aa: CASSTGTGYQPQHF
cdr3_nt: TGTGCCAGTAGTACTGGGACAGGGTATCAGCCCCAGCATTTT

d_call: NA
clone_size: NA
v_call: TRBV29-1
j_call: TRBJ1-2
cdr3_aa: CSVAGNYGYTF
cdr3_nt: TGCAGCGTTGCTGGAAACTATGGCTACACCTTC

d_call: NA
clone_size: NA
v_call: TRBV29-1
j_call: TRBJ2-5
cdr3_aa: CSVERPSSLETQYF
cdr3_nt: TGCAGCGTTGAAAGGCCTTCATCACTGGAGACCCAGTACTTC

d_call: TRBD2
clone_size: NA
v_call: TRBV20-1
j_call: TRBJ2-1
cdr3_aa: CSALRENNEQFF
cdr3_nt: TGCAGTGCTCTGCGGGAGAACAATGAGCAGTTCTTC

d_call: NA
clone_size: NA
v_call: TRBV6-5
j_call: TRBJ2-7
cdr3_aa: CASLSERTYEQYF
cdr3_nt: TGTGCCAGTTTGTCGGAGCGTACGTACGAGCAGTACTTC

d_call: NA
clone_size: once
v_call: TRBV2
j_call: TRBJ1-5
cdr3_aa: CASTVTHSNQPQHF
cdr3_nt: TGTGCCAGCACGGTCACCCATAGCAATCAGCCCCAGCATTTT

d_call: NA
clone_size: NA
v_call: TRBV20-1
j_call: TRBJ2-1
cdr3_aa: CSARRPGGVYNEQFF
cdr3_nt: TGCAGTGCCAGGCGTCCGGGCGGGGTCTACAATGAGCAGTTCTTC

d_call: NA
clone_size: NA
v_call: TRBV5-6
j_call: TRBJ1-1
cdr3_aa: CASRKYENTEAFF
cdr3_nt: TGTGCCAGCAGGAAGTACGAGAACACTGAAGCTTTCTTT

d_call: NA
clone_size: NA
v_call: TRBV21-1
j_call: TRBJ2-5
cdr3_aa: CASSKSHTQETQYF
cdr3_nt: TGTGCCAGCAGCAAATCTCACACCCAAGAGACCCAGTACTTC

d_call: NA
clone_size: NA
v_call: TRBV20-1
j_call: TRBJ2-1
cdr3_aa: CSATQNSNEQFF
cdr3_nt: TGCAGTGCTACCCAGAACAGTAATGAGCAGTTCTTC

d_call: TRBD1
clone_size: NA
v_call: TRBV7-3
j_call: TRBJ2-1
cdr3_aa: CASSTDRGNEQFF
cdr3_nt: TGTGCCAGCAGCACGGACAGGGGGAATGAGCAGTTCTTC

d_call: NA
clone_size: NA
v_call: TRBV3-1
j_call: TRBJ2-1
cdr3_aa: CASSHGTGAYNEQFF
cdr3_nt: TGTGCCAGCAGCCATGGGACCGGGGCCTACAATGAGCAGTTCTTC

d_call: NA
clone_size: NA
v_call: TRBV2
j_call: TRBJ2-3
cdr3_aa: CASRPSTDTQYF
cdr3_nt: TGTGCCAGCAGGCCCTCCACAGATACGCAGTATTTT

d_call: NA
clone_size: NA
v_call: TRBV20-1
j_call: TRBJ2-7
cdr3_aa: CSAGLNAYEQYF
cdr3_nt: TGCAGTGCCGGACTGAACGCCTACGAGCAGTACTTC

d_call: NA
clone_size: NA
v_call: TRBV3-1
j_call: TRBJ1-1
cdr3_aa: CASASGRAATEAFF
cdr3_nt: TGTGCCAGCGCCTCGGGCAGGGCAGCCACTGAAGCTTTCTTT

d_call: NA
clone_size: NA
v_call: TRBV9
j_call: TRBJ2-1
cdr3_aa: CASSGQGLAGSNEQFF
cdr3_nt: TGTGCCAGCAGCGGACAAGGGCTAGCTGGGAGCAATGAGCAGTTCTTC

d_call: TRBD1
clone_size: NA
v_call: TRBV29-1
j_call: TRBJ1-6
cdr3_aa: CSVRDRGNLSPLHF
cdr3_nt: TGCAGCGTTCGCGACAGGGGGAATCTTTCACCCCTCCACTTT

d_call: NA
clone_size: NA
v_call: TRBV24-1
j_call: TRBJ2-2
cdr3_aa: CATSDGVLDPGELFF
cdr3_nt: TGTGCCACCAGTGACGGGGTACTAGATCCCGGGGAGCTGTTTTTT

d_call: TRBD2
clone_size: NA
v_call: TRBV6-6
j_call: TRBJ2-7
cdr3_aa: CASRERGVLREQYF
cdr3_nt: TGTGCCAGTCGTGAGCGGGGAGTGCTTCGGGAGCAGTACTTC

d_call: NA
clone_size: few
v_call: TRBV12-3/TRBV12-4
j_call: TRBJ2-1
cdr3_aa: CASSFSRGEQFF
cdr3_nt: TGTGCCAGCAGTTTTAGTCGCGGTGAGCAGTTCTTC

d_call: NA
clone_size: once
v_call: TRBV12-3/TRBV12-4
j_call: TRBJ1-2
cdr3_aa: CASGAGSNYGYTF
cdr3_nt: TGTGCCAGCGGGGCGGGATCCAACTATGGCTACACCTTC

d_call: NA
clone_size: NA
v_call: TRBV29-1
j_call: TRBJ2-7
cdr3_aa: CSVVNQPLPNIYEQYF
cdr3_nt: TGCAGCGTTGTCAACCAGCCCCTACCCAATATATACGAGCAGTACTTC

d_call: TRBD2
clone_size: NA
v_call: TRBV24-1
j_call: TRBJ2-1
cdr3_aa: CASRAGVVGEQFF
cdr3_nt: TGTGCCTCCAGAGCGGGAGTTGTGGGTGAGCAGTTCTTC

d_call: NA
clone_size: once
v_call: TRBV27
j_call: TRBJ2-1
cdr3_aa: CASKLKRNEQFF
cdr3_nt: TGTGCCAGCAAATTAAAGAGGAATGAGCAGTTCTTC

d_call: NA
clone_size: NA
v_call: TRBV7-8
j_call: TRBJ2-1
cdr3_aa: CASSLRTGPNPYNEQFF
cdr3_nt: TGTGCCAGCAGCTTACGCACGGGCCCAAACCCTTACAATGAGCAGTTCTTC

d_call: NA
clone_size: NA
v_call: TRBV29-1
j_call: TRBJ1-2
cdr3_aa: CSVGGDRGYTF
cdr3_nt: TGCAGCGTTGGAGGGGATCGTGGCTACACCTTC

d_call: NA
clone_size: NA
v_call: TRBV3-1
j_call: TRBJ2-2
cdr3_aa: CASSQGFGVSGELFF
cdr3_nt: TGTGCCAGCAGCCAAGGTTTCGGCGTCTCCGGGGAGCTGTTTTTT

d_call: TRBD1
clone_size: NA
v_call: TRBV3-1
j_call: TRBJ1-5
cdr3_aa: CASSQRLGTAGQPQHF
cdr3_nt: TGTGCCAGCAGCCAACGACTCGGGACAGCAGGTCAGCCCCAGCATTTT

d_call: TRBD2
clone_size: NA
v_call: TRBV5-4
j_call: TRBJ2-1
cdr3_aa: CASSPESSGGAGRFF
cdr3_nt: TGTGCCAGCAGCCCTGAATCTAGCGGGGGGGCTGGGCGGTTCTTC

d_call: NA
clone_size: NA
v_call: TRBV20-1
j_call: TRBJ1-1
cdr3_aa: CTPDKFSEAFF
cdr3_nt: TGCACCCCGGACAAATTCTCTGAAGCTTTCTTT

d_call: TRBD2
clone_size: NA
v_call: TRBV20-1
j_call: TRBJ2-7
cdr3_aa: CSADTAGLDEQYF
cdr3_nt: TGCAGTGCCGATACAGCGGGACTCGACGAGCAGTACTTC

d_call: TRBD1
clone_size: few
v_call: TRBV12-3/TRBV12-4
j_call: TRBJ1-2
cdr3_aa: CASSLGAGGYGYTF
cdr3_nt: TGTGCCAGCAGTTTAGGGGCAGGGGGCTATGGCTACACCTTC

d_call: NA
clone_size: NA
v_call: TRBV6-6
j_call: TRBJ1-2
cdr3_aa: CASSLASYGYTF
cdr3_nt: TGTGCCAGCAGCCTTGCCAGCTATGGCTACACCTTC

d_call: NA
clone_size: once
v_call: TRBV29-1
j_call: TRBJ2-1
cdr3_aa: CSGGRGRYNEQFF
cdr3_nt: TGCAGCGGGGGGCGGGGTAGGTACAATGAGCAGTTCTTC

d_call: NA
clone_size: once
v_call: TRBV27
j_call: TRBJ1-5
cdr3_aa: CASSYSHSNQPQHF
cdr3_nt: TGTGCCAGCAGTTACAGTCATAGCAATCAGCCCCAGCATTTT

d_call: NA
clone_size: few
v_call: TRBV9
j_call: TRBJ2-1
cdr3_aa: CASSVAGDSYNEQFF
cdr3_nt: TGTGCCAGCAGCGTAGCGGGGGACTCCTACAATGAGCAGTTCTTC

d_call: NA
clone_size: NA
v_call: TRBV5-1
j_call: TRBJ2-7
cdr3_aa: CASSPSNSYEQYF
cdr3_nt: TGCGCCAGCAGCCCGTCGAACTCCTACGAGCAGTACTTC

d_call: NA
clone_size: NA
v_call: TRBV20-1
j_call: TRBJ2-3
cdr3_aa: CSARRWGVSTDTQYF
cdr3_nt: TGCAGTGCTAGAAGGTGGGGGGTATCCACAGATACGCAGTATTTT

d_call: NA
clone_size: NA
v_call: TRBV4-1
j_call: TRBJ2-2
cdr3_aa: CASSLRNWGRTGELFF
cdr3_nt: TGCGCCAGCAGCCTCAGAAACTGGGGGCGCACCGGGGAGCTGTTTTTT

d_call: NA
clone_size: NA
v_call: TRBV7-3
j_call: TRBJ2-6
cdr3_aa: CASSLGSTGSGANVLTF
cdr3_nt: TGTGCCAGCAGCTTAGGCAGCACAGGGTCTGGGGCCAACGTCCTGACTTTC

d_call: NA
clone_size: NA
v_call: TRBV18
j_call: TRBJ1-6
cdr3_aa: CASSPDLGLPLHF
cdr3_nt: TGTGCCAGCTCACCAGACCTCGGTTTACCCCTCCACTTT

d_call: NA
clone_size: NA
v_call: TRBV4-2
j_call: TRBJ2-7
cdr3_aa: CASSQDSSPNYEQYF
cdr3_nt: TGTGCCAGCAGCCAAGATTCTTCCCCCAACTACGAGCAGTACTTC

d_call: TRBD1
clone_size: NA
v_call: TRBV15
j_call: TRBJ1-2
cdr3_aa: CATSNRGYGYTF
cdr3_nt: TGTGCCACCAGCAACAGGGGTTATGGCTACACCTTC

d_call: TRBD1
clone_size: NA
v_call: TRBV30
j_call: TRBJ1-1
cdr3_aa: CAWRTGGVTEAFF
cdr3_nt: TGTGCCTGGAGGACAGGGGGGGTAACTGAAGCTTTCTTT

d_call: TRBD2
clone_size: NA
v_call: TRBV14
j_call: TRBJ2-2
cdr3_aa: CASRHERGGVGTGELFF
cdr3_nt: TGTGCCAGCAGACATGAGCGGGGGGGCGTCGGCACCGGGGAGCTGTTTTTT

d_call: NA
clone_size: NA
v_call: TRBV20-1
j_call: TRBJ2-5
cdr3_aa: CSARVVGSETQYF
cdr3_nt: TGCAGTGCTAGAGTTGTGGGTTCAGAGACCCAGTACTTC

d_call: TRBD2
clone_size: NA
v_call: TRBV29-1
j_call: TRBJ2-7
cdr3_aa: CSVVLAGGYEQYF
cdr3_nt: TGCAGCGTTGTACTAGCGGGAGGGTACGAGCAGTACTTC

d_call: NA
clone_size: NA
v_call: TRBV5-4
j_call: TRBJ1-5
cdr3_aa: CASSLPQHF
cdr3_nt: TGTGCCAGCAGCTTACCCCAGCATTTT

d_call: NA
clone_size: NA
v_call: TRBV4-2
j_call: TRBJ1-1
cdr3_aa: CASSLGNTEAFF
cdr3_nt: TGTGCCAGCAGCTTGGGGAACACTGAAGCTTTCTTT

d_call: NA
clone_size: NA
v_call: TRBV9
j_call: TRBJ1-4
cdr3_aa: CASSVAATNEKLFF
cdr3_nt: TGTGCCAGCAGCGTAGCCGCAACTAATGAAAAACTGTTTTTT

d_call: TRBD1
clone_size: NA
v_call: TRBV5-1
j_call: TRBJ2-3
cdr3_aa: CASRERTGSADTQYF
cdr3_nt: TGCGCCAGCAGGGAGAGGACAGGGTCTGCAGATACGCAGTATTTT